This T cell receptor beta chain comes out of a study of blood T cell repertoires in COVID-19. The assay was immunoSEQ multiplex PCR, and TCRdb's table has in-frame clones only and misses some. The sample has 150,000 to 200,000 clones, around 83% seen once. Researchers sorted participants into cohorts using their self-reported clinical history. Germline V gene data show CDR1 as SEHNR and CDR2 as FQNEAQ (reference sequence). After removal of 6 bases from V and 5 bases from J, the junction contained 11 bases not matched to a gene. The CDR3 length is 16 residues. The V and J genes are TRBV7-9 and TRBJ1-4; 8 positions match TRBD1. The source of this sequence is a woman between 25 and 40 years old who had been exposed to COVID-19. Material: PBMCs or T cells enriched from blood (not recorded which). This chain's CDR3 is CASRSSGTGENEKLFF. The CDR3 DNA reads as TGTGCCAGCAGGTCATCAGGGACAGGCGAAAATGAAAAACTGTTTTTT.